These 5 T cell receptor beta chains originate from one sample sequenced in a study of T cell responses to AZD1222 COVID-19 vaccine. Here immunoSEQ multiplex PCR was the method, and the copy in TCRdb shows in-frame clones only, minus some. Of about 59,000 clones in the sample, 84% were seen once. Specimen: peripheral blood, collected on day 0 of AZD1222 vaccination. The receptor set was obtained from an adult in good health.

The chain recombines TRBV5-1 with TRBJ1-2; 7 nucleotides line up with TRBD1. V shed 3 bases and J 4 bases; nucleotides not matched to a gene: 15. There are 17 residues in the CDR3. Germline CDR1 is SGHRS and CDR2 is YFSETQ. CDR3 in amino acids: CASSSPGQSVPFYGYTF. For the CDR3, the DNA is TGCGCCAGCAGCTCCCCGGGACAGAGTGTGCCCTTCTATGGCTACACCTTC.

The rearrangement links TRBV9 to TRBJ1-3; no definite D call. The CDR3 is made up of 15 amino acids. V was trimmed by 0 bases and J by 0 bases, leaving 7 bases between them. CDR1 and CDR2 from the germline V gene are SGDLS and YYNGEE. CDR3 loop: CASSVGTLSGNTIYF. In DNA form, the CDR3 reads TGTGCCAGCAGCGTAGGGACCCTCTCTGGAAACACCATATATTTT.

V gene TRBV5-1 combines with J gene TRBJ1-3, with D maybe TRBD1 (5 bases). The V gene's germline CDR1 is SGHRS and CDR2 YFSETQ. The CDR3 consists of 14 residues. Trimming shortened V by 4 bases and J by 4 bases, and 12 bases separated the two germline ends. The CDR3 loop reads CASSPGTMGNTIYF. CDR3 nucleotide sequence: TGCGCCAGCAGCCCCGGGACTATGGGAAACACCATATATTTT.

The chain combines TRBV19 with TRBJ1-2; maybe TRBD1 (5 bases). The CDR3 spans 16 residues. V lost 5 bases to trimming and J lost 8 bases, with 24 bases between them. CDR1 and CDR2 from the germline V gene are LNHDA and SQIVND (reference sequence). In DNA, the CDR3 is TGTGCCAGTAGTGTGGGACGTGGCAGAGCAGCCTCCGGCTACACCTTC. Amino acid sequence: CASSVGRGRAASGYTF.

This clone appeared once. The chain links TRBV4-1 to TRBJ1-6; the D is unclear. Germline CDR1 reads MGHRA; CDR2 reads YSYEKL. CDR3 length: 19 residues. Deletions cut 0 bases from V and 0 bases from J, with 15 bases between. The CDR3 protein is CASSQETVRLSSYNSPLHF. The CDR3 DNA reads TGCGCCAGCAGCCAAGAGACGGTCCGACTGAGCTCCTATAATTCACCCCTCCACTTT.